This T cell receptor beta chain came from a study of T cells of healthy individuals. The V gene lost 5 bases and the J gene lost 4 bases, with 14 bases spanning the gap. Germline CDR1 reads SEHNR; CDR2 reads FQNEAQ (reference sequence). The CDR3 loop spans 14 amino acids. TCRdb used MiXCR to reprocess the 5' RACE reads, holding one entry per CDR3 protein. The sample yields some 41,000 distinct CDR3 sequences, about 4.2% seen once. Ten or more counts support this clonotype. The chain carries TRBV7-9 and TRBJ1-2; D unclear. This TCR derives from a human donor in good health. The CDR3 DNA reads TGTGCCAGCAGCGCGGATCTACCGCGCTATGGCTACACCTTC. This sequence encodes CASSADLPRYGYTF.